Below, 24 T cell receptor beta chains from the same sample are listed, as sequenced in a study of T cell responses to AZD1222 COVID-19 vaccine. Produced via immunoSEQ multiplex PCR; TCRdb's table is partial and in-frame only. The sample has roughly 150,000 clones, 88% seen once. Sequenced material: peripheral blood, taken on day 0 of AZD1222 vaccination. Receptor source: an adult in good health.

The chain recombines TRBV5-6 with TRBJ2-7; 12 bases are a match to TRBD1. V gave up 2 bases and J gave up 4 bases; unmatched junction bases: 7. Germline-derived CDR1 and CDR2 are SGHDT and YYEEEE. The CDR3 has 16 amino acids. The CDR3 region has the DNA TGTGCCAGCAGCTTTCTTGGGACAGGGGGCCGTTACGAGCAGTACTTC. It specifies CASSFLGTGGRYEQYF.

In this sample, this clone turned up a few times. The gene calls are TRBV2 and TRBJ1-5; D is possibly TRBD1 (5 bases). This CDR3 is built from 14 residues. Germline V lookup: CDR1 SNHLY, CDR2 FYNNEI. V shed 5 bases and J shed 5 bases, with 13 bases lying between them. In DNA form, the CDR3 reads TGTGCCAGCAGTCCAAATGGAGGGGATCAGCCCCAGCATTTT. Its translation is CASSPNGGDQPQHF. Supplemented by reference TRBV2 and TRBJ1-5, the full variable domain reads EPEVTQTPSHQVTQMGQEVILRCVPISNHLYFYWYRQILGQKVEFLVSFYNNEISEKSEIFDDQFSVERPDGSNFTLKIRSTKLEDSAMYFCASSPNGGDQPQHFGDGTRLSIL.

The chain carries TRBV28 and TRBJ2-7; D perhaps matches TRBD2 (5 bases). There are 14 residues in the CDR3. The V end was cut by 8 bases, the J end by 0 bases, with 14 bases between. Germline CDR1 and CDR2: MDHEN and SYDVKM. Written as DNA, the CDR3 is TGTGCCAGCGGGAGAGGTGGAAGCTCCTACGAGCAGTACTTC. Its translation: CASGRGGSSYEQYF.

The chain is built from TRBV6-2 or TRBV6-3 and TRBJ2-7, with D possibly matching TRBD1 (6 bases). The CDR3 has 16 residues. Trimming cost V 5 bases and J 4 bases, with 21 bases left between them. Germline loops: CDR1 MNHEY, CDR2 SVGEGT. CDR3 DNA sequence: TGTGCCAGCAGTCCACACCCACCAGGGGCTGGGTACGAGCAGTACTTC. Protein sequence: CASSPHPPGAGYEQYF.

The rearrangement links TRBV4-3 to TRBJ2-7; the D is unclear. V lost 0 bases and J lost 4, with 13 bases in between. CDR1 is LGHNA and CDR2 is YSLEER in the germline V gene. CDR3 length equals 15 residues. CDR3 nucleotides: TGCGCCAGCAGCCAAGATGCCGGGTTCTGGTACGAGCAGTACTTC. The encoded protein is CASSQDAGFWYEQYF.

The chain employs TRBV7-8 and TRBJ1-5; 11 bases are shared with TRBD1. V lost 0 bases, J lost 6 bases, and 10 bases stayed unmatched. Germline CDR1 and CDR2: SGHVS and FQNEAQ. The CDR3 totals 18 residues. CDR3 sequence: CASSLAKSRGTGGQPQHF. For the CDR3, the DNA is TGTGCCAGCAGCTTAGCGAAGAGTCGAGGGACAGGGGGTCAGCCCCAGCATTTT.

The J gene is TRBJ1-1, the V gene TRBV7-9; no reliable D call. CDR1 and CDR2 (germline): SEHNR, FQNEAQ (reference sequence). The CDR3 is made up of 12 amino acids. Trimming pared 6 bases from V and 0 bases from J, leaving 5 bases between. CDR3 in DNA: TGTGCCAGCAGTTATATGAACACTGAAGCTTTCTTT. Protein: CASSYMNTEAFF.

This chain joins TRBV10-3 and TRBJ1-3; no reliable D call. Trimming stripped 0 bases from V and 2 bases from J, with 11 bases between. Germline V gene sequence: CDR1 ENHRY, CDR2 SYGVKD. The CDR3 length is 16 residues. The CDR3 reads CAISESIWTPGNTIYF. In DNA form, the CDR3 reads TGTGCCATCAGTGAGTCGATATGGACCCCTGGAAACACCATATATTTT.

The rearrangement uses TRBV30 and TRBJ1-2; D is unresolved. V was trimmed by 2 bases and J by 2 bases, leaving 9 bases between them. The CDR3 contains 13 residues. The V gene's germline CDR1 is GTSNPN and CDR2 SVGIG (reference sequence). The CDR3 nucleotides are TGTGCCTGGAGTAGTGGAGCCAACTATGGCTACACCTTC. Encoded protein: CAWSSGANYGYTF.

The V gene is TRBV19, the J gene TRBJ2-1, with 9 bases aligning to TRBD2. There are 15 residues in the CDR3. Trimming at V came to 2 bases and at J to 5 bases, leaving 4 bases not matched to a gene. Germline V lookup: CDR1 LNHDA, CDR2 SQIVND (reference sequence). The CDR3 bases are TGTGCCAGTAGTATACAGCGCGGGGGGGACAATGAGCAGTTCTTC. This translates into CASSIQRGGDNEQFF.

This chain links TRBV6-5 with TRBJ1-6, with TRBD1 identical over 7 bases. Germline CDR1 MNHEY, CDR2 SVGAGI. The CDR3 spans 14 residues. The junction had 7 bases not matched to a gene; V was cut back by 5 bases and J by 9 bases. The CDR3 here is CASSNRGRSSPLHF. CDR3 coding DNA: TGTGCCAGCAGTAACAGGGGAAGGTCTTCACCCCTCCACTTT.

The gene calls are TRBV7-9 and TRBJ1-5; possibly TRBD1 for D (5 bases). Germline V CDR1 and CDR2: SEHNR, FQNEAQ (reference sequence). CDR3 size: 13 residues. V was pared by 5 bases and J by 5 bases, with 10 bases between. CDR3: CASSVSTDQPQHF. DNA for the CDR3: TGTGCCAGCAGCGTTTCGACAGATCAGCCCCAGCATTTT.

This clone was seen a single time. V gene TRBV4-3 combines with J gene TRBJ2-1; the match to TRBD1 covers 9 bases. The CDR3 runs to 14 residues. J was trimmed by 8 bases and V by 1 base; bases with no gene match: 3. Germline V CDR1 and CDR2: LGHNA, YSLEER. The DNA for the CDR3 is TGCGCCAGCAGCCAAGGGGGGACAGGGCATGAGCAGTTCTTC. Its protein product is CASSQGGTGHEQFF.

The V gene is TRBV6-6, the J gene TRBJ1-4; D not resolved. This CDR3 has 16 residues. Germline assignment: CDR1 MNHNY and CDR2 SVGAGI (reference sequence). The ends were cut back, 6 bases at V and 0 bases at J, with 14 bases in the middle. CDR3 DNA sequence: TGTGCCAGCAGCTACGACAAGAGAACAACTAATGAAAAACTGTTTTTT. Its protein is CASSYDKRTTNEKLFF.

This clone was seen just once. The gene calls are TRBV7-9 and TRBJ2-2; 7 nucleotides line up with TRBD2. The CDR3 has 15 amino acids. CDR1 is SEHNR, CDR2 FQNEAQ, per germline (reference sequence). The junction had 5 bases not matched to a gene; V was cut back by 3 bases and J by 4 bases. CDR3 loop: CASSFAGVGTGELFF. CDR3 sequence (DNA): TGTGCCAGCAGCTTTGCGGGAGTGGGCACCGGGGAGCTGTTTTTT.

The chain uses TRBV11-2 and TRBJ2-7, with D unresolved. Trimming cost V 3 bases and J 0 bases, with 9 bases left between them. The CDR3 covers 14 residues. The germline V gene encodes CDR1 SGHAT and CDR2 FQNNGV. The CDR3 sequence: CASSLGFSSYEQYF. CDR3 DNA sequence: TGTGCCAGCAGCTTGGGATTCAGCTCCTACGAGCAGTACTTC.

This clone was seen a handful of times. The rearrangement uses TRBV29-1 and TRBJ2-7, with 11 bases matching TRBD1. The CDR3 is 14 amino acids. Germline values: CDR1 SQVTM, CDR2 ANQGSEA. After removal of 4 bases from V and 3 bases from J, the junction contained 5 bases not matched to a gene. CDR3 in DNA: TGCAGCGTTGGCCGGGACAGGGGGTTCTACGAGCAGTACTTC. This codes for CSVGRDRGFYEQYF.

This clone was counted between two and nine times. CDR3 sequence reads: CASSILPGLAGAIAKNIQYF. In DNA, the CDR3 is TGTGCCAGTAGTATCCTTCCGGGACTAGCGGGAGCAATAGCCAAAAACATTCAGTACTTC. J is TRBJ2-4 and V is TRBV19; 14 bases align to TRBD2. The V gene's germline CDR1 is LNHDA and CDR2 SQIVND (reference sequence). The CDR3 is made up of 20 amino acids. V dropped 3 bases and J dropped 0; count of bases not matched to a gene: 10.

The V and J genes are TRBV6-2 or TRBV6-3 and TRBJ1-5; D gene unclear. The CDR3 sequence is 14 residues long. Germline CDR1 reads MNHEY; CDR2 reads SVGEGT. V was shortened by 5 bases and J by 4 bases, with 12 bases between the two germline ends. CDR3 in DNA: TGTGCCAGCAGTCCAACGGCCCCGAATCAGCCCCAGCATTTT. It yields the protein CASSPTAPNQPQHF.

The J gene is TRBJ1-2, the V gene TRBV28, with TRBD1 identical over 9 bases. CDR1 is MDHEN and CDR2 is SYDVKM in the germline V gene. The CDR3 sequence is 16 residues long. The V segment lost 2 bases and the J segment 8 bases; nucleotides outside the gene matches: 12. DNA of the CDR3: TGTGCCAGCAGTTTAGCGGACTCCGGGACAGGGCAAGGCTACACCTTC. It translates to CASSLADSGTGQGYTF.

The chain combines TRBV6-6 with TRBJ2-7, with D maybe TRBD2 (6 bases). The V gene's germline CDR1 is MNHNY and CDR2 SVGAGI (reference sequence). The CDR3 loop spans 15 amino acids. The V gene lost 6 bases and the J gene lost 3 bases, with 18 bases spanning the gap. Written as DNA, the CDR3 is TGTGCCAGCAGCCCCCGGGGGTTGGAACTCTACGAGCAGTACTTC. This sequence encodes CASSPRGLELYEQYF.

This chain connects TRBV5-5 to TRBJ2-3; a possible D gene is TRBD1 (6 bases). Trimming took off 4 bases at V and 0 bases at J, with 15 bases between the two ends. The CDR3 runs to 16 residues. Germline V CDR1 and CDR2: SGHKS, YYEKEE (reference sequence). DNA for the CDR3: TGTGCCAGCAGCCAAACAGGGAGTACTAGCACAGATACGCAGTATTTT. Translation gives CASSQTGSTSTDTQYF. Together with reference TRBV5-5 and TRBJ2-3, the CDR3 gives the full variable domain: DAGVTQSPTHLIKTRGQQVTLRCSPISGHKSVSWYQQVLGQGPQFIFQYYEKEERGRGNFPDRFSARQFPNYSSELNVNALLLGDSALYLCASSQTGSTSTDTQYFGPGTRLTVL.

V gene TRBV24-1 combines with J gene TRBJ2-2; 7 bases agree with TRBD2. The CDR3 loop spans 16 amino acids. CDR1 and CDR2 (germline): KGHDR, SFDVKD. The V gene end was trimmed by 1 base and the J gene end by 1 base; junction bases not matched to a gene: 2. Written as DNA, the CDR3 is TGTGCCACCAGTGATTTTGGGACTAAGAACACCGGGGAGCTGTTTTTT. Protein: CATSDFGTKNTGELFF.

The chain is built from TRBV2 and TRBJ1-1, with 9 bases that match TRBD1. V lost 5 bases and J lost 1; bases outside the gene matches: 5. CDR1 is SNHLY, CDR2 FYNNEI, per germline. This CDR3 comprises 15 residues. Written as DNA, the CDR3 is TGTGCCAGCAGTCGGGACAGGGACAAGAACACTGAAGCTTTCTTT. Its translation is CASSRDRDKNTEAFF.